This TCR beta chain was sequenced in a study of cytomegalovirus exposure and HLA in healthy donors. This CDR3 comprises 13 residues. Germline V gene data show CDR1 as KGHSH and CDR2 as LQKENI. The ends were cut back, 0 bases at V and 4 bases at J, with 3 bases in the middle. Study results and limitations: The authors listed 180 or so TCR beta chains as cytomegalovirus-associated.

The PCR contained 60 Vbeta and 13 Jbeta primers. The table came from immunoSEQ multiplex PCR; TCRdb's copy has only in-frame clones and leaves some out. The repertoire holds 60,000 to 75,000 clones, with more than 80% as singletons. About this clone: Its antigen remains unidentified.

This chain joins TRBV18 and TRBJ2-2; unclear D gene. This sequence was found in a woman younger than 45 in good health and CMV-seropositive. What was sequenced was PBMCs. The DNA of the CDR3 is TGTGCCAGCTCACCACCTAGCACCGGGGAGCTGTTTTTT. It codes for CASSPPSTGELFF.